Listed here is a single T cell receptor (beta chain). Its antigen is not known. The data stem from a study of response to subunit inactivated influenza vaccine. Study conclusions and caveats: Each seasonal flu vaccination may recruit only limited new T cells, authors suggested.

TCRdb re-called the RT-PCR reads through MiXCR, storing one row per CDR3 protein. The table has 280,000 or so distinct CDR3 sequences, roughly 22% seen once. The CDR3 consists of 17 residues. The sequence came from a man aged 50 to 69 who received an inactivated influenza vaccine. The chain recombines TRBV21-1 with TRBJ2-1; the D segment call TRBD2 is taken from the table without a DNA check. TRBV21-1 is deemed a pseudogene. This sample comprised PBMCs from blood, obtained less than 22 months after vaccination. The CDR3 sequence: CASSKAKRRSSYNEQFF. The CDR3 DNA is TGTGCCAGCAGCAAAGCGAAGCGGAGGAGCTCCTACAATGAGCAGTTCTTC.